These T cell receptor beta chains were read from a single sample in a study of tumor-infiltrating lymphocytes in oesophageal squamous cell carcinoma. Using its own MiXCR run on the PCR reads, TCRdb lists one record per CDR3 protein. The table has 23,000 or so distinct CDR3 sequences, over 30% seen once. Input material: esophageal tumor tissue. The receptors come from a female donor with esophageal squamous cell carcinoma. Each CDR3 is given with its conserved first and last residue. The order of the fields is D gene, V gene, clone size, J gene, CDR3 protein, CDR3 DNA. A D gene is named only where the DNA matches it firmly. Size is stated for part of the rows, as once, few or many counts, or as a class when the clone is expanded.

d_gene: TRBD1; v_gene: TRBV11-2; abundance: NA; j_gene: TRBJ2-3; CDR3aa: CASSRSGQGGADTQYF; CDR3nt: TGTGCCAGCAGCCGATCTGGACAGGGGGGAGCAGATACGCAGTATTTT
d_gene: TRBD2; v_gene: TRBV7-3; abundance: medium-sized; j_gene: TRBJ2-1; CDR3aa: CASSTQAGDEQFF; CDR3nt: TGTGCCAGCAGCACCCAAGCGGGAGATGAGCAGTTCTTC
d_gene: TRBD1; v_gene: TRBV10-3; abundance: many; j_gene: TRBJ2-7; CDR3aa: CAISDRGYEQYF; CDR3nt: TGTGCCATCAGTGACAGGGGGTACGAGCAGTACTTC
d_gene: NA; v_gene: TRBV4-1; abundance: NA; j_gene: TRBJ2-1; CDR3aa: CASSQDMTNGEQFF; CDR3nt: TGCGCCAGCAGCCAAGATATGACGAACGGTGAGCAGTTCTTC
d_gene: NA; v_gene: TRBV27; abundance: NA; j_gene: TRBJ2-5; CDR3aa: CASRGGGEGLETQYF; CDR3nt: TGTGCCAGCAGAGGCGGCGGGGAAGGGCTGGAGACCCAGTACTTC
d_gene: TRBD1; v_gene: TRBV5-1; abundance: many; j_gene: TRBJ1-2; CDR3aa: CASSLGTGNYGYTF; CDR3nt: TGCGCCAGCAGCCTCGGGACAGGCAACTATGGCTACACCTTC
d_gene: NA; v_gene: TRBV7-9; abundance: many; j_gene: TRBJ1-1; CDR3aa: CASSFEVSAVEAFF; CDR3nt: TGTGCCAGCAGCTTCGAAGTGTCCGCAGTTGAAGCTTTCTTT
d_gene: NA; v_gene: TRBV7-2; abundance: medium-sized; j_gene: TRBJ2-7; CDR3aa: CASSLTSIEQYF; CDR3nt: TGTGCCAGCAGCTTAACTAGCATTGAGCAGTACTTC
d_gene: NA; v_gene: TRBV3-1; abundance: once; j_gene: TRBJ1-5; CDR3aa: CASSLITGNNQPQHF; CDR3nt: TGTGCCAGCAGCCTTATCACAGGGAACAATCAGCCCCAGCATTTT
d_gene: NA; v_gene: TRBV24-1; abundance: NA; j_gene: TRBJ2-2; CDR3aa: CATSDLTGFYPGELFF; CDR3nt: TGTGCCACCAGTGATTTGACAGGGTTTTATCCCGGGGAGCTGTTTTTT
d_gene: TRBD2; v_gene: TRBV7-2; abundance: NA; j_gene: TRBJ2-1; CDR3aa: CASSLKLAGGFNEQFF; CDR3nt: TGTGCCAGCAGCTTGAAACTAGCGGGAGGGTTCAATGAGCAGTTCTTC
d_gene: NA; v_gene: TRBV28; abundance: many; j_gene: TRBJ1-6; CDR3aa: CASSSLEGLDSPLHF; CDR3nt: TGTGCCAGCAGTTCTCTAGAGGGGTTGGATTCACCCCTCCACTTT
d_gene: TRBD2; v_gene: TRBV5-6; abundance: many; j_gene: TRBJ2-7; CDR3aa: CASSSWPGGTSGRSYEQYF; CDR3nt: TGTGCCAGCAGCAGCTGGCCGGGGGGGACTAGCGGGAGGTCCTACGAGCAGTACTTC
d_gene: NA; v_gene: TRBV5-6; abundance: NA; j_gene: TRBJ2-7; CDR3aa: CASSFRDMYEQYF; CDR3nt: TGTGCCAGCAGCTTTAGGGACATGTACGAGCAGTACTTC
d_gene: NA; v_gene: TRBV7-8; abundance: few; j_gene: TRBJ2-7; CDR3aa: CASSLGGVSYEQYF; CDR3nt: TGTGCCAGCAGCTTAGGGGGGGTTTCCTACGAGCAGTACTTC
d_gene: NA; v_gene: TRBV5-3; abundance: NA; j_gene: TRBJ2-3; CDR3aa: CARRRRAADPPDTQYF; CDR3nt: TGTGCCAGAAGGCGCCGAGCAGCGGATCCCCCAGATACGCAGTATTTT
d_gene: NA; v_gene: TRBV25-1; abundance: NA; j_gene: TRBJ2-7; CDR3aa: CASSDYQRNYNEQYF; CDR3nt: TGTGCAAGCAGTGACTACCAACGGAACTACAATGAGCAGTACTTC
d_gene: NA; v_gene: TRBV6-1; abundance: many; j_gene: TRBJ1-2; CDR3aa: CASRVAGNIYGYTF; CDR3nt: TGTGCCAGCAGGGTGGCAGGGAATATCTATGGCTACACCTTC
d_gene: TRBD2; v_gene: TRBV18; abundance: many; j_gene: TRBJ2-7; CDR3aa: CASSPKISGQSYEQYF; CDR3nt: TGTGCCAGCTCACCAAAGATTAGCGGGCAGTCCTACGAGCAGTACTTC
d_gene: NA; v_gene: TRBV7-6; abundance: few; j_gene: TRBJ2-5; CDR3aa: CASRFPAQYF; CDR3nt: TGTGCCAGCCGATTCCCCGCCCAGTACTTC
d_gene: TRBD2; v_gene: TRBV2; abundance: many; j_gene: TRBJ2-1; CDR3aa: CASQASGSYNEQFF; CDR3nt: TGTGCCAGTCAGGCTAGCGGGTCCTACAATGAGCAGTTCTTC
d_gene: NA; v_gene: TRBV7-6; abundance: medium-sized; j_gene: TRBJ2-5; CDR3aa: CASSLSGVKETQYF; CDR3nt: TGTGCCAGCAGCTTATCAGGGGTCAAAGAGACCCAGTACTTC
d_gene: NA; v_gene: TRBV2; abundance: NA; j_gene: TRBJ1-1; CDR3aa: CASSSFGTEAFF; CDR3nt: TGTGCCAGCAGTAGTTTCGGCACTGAAGCTTTCTTT
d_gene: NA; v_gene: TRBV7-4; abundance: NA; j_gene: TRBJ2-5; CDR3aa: CASSSGGQETQYF; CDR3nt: TGTGCCAGCAGCTCCGGGGGCCAAGAGACCCAGTACTTC
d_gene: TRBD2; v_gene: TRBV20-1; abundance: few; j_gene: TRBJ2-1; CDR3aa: CSALAGPLNEQFF; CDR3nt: TGCAGTGCTTTAGCGGGGCCCCTCAATGAGCAGTTCTTC
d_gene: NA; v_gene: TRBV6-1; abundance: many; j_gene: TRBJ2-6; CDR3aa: CATKGSSGANVLTF; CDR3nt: TGTGCCACCAAGGGGTCCTCTGGGGCCAACGTCCTGACTTTC
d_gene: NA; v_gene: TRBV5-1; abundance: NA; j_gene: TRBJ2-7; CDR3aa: CASGTGYEQYF; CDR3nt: TGCGCCAGCGGGACGGGCTACGAGCAGTACTTC
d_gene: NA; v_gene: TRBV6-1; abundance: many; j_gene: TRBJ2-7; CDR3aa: CASIPQTGNFYEQYF; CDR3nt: TGTGCCAGCATCCCACAGACGGGAAATTTCTACGAGCAGTACTTC